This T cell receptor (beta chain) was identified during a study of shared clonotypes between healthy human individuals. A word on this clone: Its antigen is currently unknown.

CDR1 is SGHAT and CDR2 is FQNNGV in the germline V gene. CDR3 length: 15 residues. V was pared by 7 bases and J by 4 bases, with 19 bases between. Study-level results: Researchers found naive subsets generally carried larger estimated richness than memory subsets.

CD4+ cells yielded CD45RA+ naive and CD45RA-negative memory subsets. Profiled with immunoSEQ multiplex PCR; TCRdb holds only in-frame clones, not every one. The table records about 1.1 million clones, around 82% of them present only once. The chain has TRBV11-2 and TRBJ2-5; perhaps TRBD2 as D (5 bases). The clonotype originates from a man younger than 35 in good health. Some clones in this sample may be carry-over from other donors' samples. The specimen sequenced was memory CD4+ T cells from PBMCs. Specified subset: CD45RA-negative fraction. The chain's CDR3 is CASKPRTGMGETQYF. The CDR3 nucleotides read TGTGCCAGCAAACCGCGGACGGGGATGGGAGAGACCCAGTACTTC.